This T cell receptor (beta chain) was documented in a study of beta chain features in type 1 diabetes. The study's findings and limits: When Type 1 diabetes patients were examined, their TCRB CDR3s proved moderately but significantly shorter in all four CD4+ subsets. Compared with healthy donors, patients appeared to share more similar naive, central memory and regulatory TCRB repertoires.

Reverse transcription of all isolated RNA meant that expressed TCRB transcripts were sequenced. The repertoire was sequenced with immunoSEQ multiplex PCR; TCRdb's copy has only in-frame clones and lacks some. The repertoire holds under 550,000 clones, with 9.5% to 12% as singletons. Per the germline V gene, CDR1 is GTSNPN and CDR2 is SVGIG (reference sequence). The CDR3 spans 15 residues. The junction had 2 bases not matched to a gene; V was cut back by 0 bases and J by 2 bases. About 110 mL of blood, on average, came from one heparinised draw per donor. Cell sorting via CD45RO/CCR7/CD25/CD127/CD95/CD27 was performed to obtain CD4+ naive, central memory, regulatory and stem cell-like memory cells. This clone appeared a few times. Antigen: not known.

The chain has TRBV30 and TRBJ1-5; 9 bases line up with TRBD1. This TCR was sampled from a woman aged 18-29 years in good health. The sample comprised naive CD4+ T cells from blood. The CDR3 loop reads CAWSVGDRGNQPQHF. CDR3 in DNA: TGTGCCTGGAGTGTTGGGGACAGGGGCAATCAGCCCCAGCATTTT.